This entry lists 30 T cell receptor beta chains sequenced from one sample in a study of blood T cells in healthy people across ages. The use of a sample-barcoded 5' primer and a J-beta primer mix characterized a second PCR of about 6 to 12 cycles. Using its own MiXCR run on the 5' RACE reads, TCRdb lists one record per CDR3 protein. The data hold fewer than 800,000 distinct CDR3 sequences, with approximately 29% observed a single time. The material sequenced was blood. The origin of the receptors is a woman older than 75 in good health.

This clonotype was recorded many times. This sequence joins TRBV20-1 and TRBJ1-6, with 8 bases lining up with TRBD1. CDR1 is DFQATT, CDR2 SNEGSKA, per germline (reference sequence). V gave up 0 bases and J gave up 13 bases; unmatched junction bases: 5. This CDR3 contains 13 residues. DNA for the CDR3: TGCAGTGCTAGAGATGACAGGGGTTTGCCCCTCCACTTT. This sequence encodes CSARDDRGLPLHF.

This clonotype was seen more than once but under ten times. Sequence at one end of the junction differs from germline and may be a read error. The chain employs TRBV11-2 and TRBJ2-3, with 8 positions matching TRBD2. This CDR3 has 15 residues. Germline-derived CDR1 and CDR2 are SGHAT and FQNNGV. The CDR3 coding sequence is TGTGCCAGCAGCTTATCGCTAGCGGGCACAGATACGCGGTATTTT. Encoded protein: CASSLSLAGTDTRYF.

A remark on this clonotype: Since a much larger clone is just one base distant, this may be a read error. Because the CDR3's place on the DNA is in doubt, the DNA is left out and the CDR3 is given as listed by TCRdb. The CDR3 reads CASRRFGVGSVNEQVF. The V and J genes are TRBV6-5 and TRBJ2-1. Ends included, the CDR3 has 16 residues. CDR1 is MNHEY, CDR2 SVGAGI, per germline.

The genes are TRBV7-2 and TRBJ2-3, with D tentatively TRBD2 (6 bases). Per germline, CDR1 SGHTA and CDR2 FQGNSA. V lost 4 bases and J lost 0, with 11 bases in between. This CDR3 has 15 residues. The CDR3 region has the DNA TGTGCCAGCAGCTCCCCCCGGGGGAGCACAGATACGCAGTATTTT. It specifies CASSSPRGSTDTQYF.

The V gene is TRBV18, the J gene TRBJ1-5; tentatively, D is TRBD1 (5 bases). Germline V gene data show CDR1 as KGHSH and CDR2 as LQKENI. V was clipped by 3 bases and J by 1 base, with 10 bases between them. This CDR3 has 15 residues. The CDR3 loop reads CASSPQGRSNQPQHF. The CDR3 bases are TGTGCCAGCTCACCGCAGGGCAGAAGCAATCAGCCCCAGCATTTT.

This clonotype was seen a few times. The chain has TRBV4-1 and TRBJ2-5; D is unresolved. Gene TRBJ2-7 matches the end of the DNA better, so the J call may be wrong. The CDR3 totals 14 residues. The germline V gene has CDR1 MGHRA and CDR2 YSYEKL. CDR3: CASSQDDQGYEQYF. The CDR3 DNA is TGCGCCAGCAGCCAAGACGACCAAGGCTACGAGCAGTACTTC.

This clonotype was found a few times. The chain couples TRBV7-9 to TRBJ1-1, with 10 bases identical to TRBD1. This CDR3 has 15 residues. V shed 1 base and J 4 bases; nucleotides not matched to a gene: 3. Germline V gene lookup returns CDR1 SEHNR and CDR2 FQNEAQ (reference sequence). CDR3 sequence reads: CASSLVGDRGTEAFF. Here the CDR3 DNA reads TGTGCCAGCAGCTTAGTTGGGGACAGGGGCACTGAAGCTTTCTTT.

This clonotype was recorded a few times. This chain connects TRBV2 to TRBJ1-1; TRBD1 agrees at 9 bases. CDR3 size: 17 residues. Trimming took 2 bases from V and 3 from J; bases not matched to a gene: 10. Germline V lookup: CDR1 SNHLY, CDR2 FYNNEI. CDR3 nucleotides: TGTGCCAGCAGTGAAAACAGGGGGCTGGGGAGTGACACTGAAGCTTTCTTT. Its protein is CASSENRGLGSDTEAFF.

This clonotype was seen only a few times. Since a much larger clone is just one base distant, this may be a read error. This sequence joins TRBV20-1 and TRBJ2-1; 8 positions match TRBD1. Trimming cost V 3 bases and J 13 bases; bases outside gene matches: 17. Germline CDR1 reads DFQATT; CDR2 reads SNEGSKA (reference sequence). The CDR3 spans 15 residues. CDR3 nucleotide sequence: TGCAGTGCTAGTATACCAGGACAGGGCCAAGAGACCCAGTTCTTC. As protein: CSASIPGQGQETQFF.

This clonotype was recorded at least ten times. The J gene is TRBJ1-1, the V gene TRBV5-1, with D possibly matching TRBD1 (6 bases). Between the trimmed V and J ends, which lost 4 bases and 3 bases, there was a span of 10 bases. Germline V gene lookup returns CDR1 SGHRS and CDR2 YFSETQ. There are 13 residues in the CDR3. CDR3 amino acids: CASSPDRYTEAFF. CDR3 nucleotide sequence: TGCGCCAGCAGCCCTGACAGGTACACTGAAGCTTTCTTT.

About this clonotype: A much more abundant neighbour one base away suggests this may be a read error. The chain employs TRBV7-8 and TRBJ1-2; TRBD1 is a possible D gene (6 bases). Trimming removed 0 bases from V and 7 bases from J, with 15 bases in between. The CDR3 totals 15 residues. Germline values: CDR1 SGHVS, CDR2 FQNEAQ. As DNA, the CDR3 is TGTGCCAGCAGCTTAGCGATTGGGGGGGGCTGTGGCTACACCTTC. Protein: CASSLAIGGGCGYTF.

Concerning this clonotype: Since a much larger clone is just one base distant, this may be a read error. This chain joins TRBV11-2 and TRBJ2-2; 12 positions agree with TRBD2. The CDR3 runs to 15 residues. V dropped 5 bases and J dropped 7; count of bases not matched to a gene: 5. CDR1 and CDR2 from the germline V gene are SGHAT and FQNNGV. CDR3 sequence (DNA): TGTGCCAGCAGCAGCGGACTAGCGGGGTGCGGGGAGCTGTTTTTT. It specifies CASSSGLAGCGELFF.

The gene calls are TRBV6-6 and TRBJ2-5; 9 bases are shared with TRBD2. The CDR3 has 15 residues. J lost 11 bases, V lost 2 bases, and 12 bases had no gene match. Per germline, CDR1 MNHNY and CDR2 SVGAGI (reference sequence). DNA of the CDR3: TGTGCCAGCAGTTACGACCGCGGGGGGGCCGTTGAGCAGTACTTC. It encodes CASSYDRGGAVEQYF.

The chain carries TRBV3-1 and TRBJ1-1; D gene uncertain. V shed 0 bases and J shed 1 base, with 12 bases lying between them. CDR1 is LGHDT, CDR2 YNNKEL, per germline (reference sequence). This CDR3 spans 16 amino acids. The chain's CDR3 is CASSQEGRRWNTEAFF. CDR3 nucleotide sequence: TGTGCCAGCAGCCAAGAAGGTCGGCGGTGGAACACTGAAGCTTTCTTT.

This clonotype was observed a few times. This sequence joins TRBV6-5 and TRBJ1-1; TRBD1 matches at 8 bases. Germline CDR1 reads MNHEY; CDR2 reads SVGAGI. The CDR3 loop spans 15 amino acids. With V trimmed by 4 bases and J by 1 base, 5 bases remained unmatched. CDR3 sequence (DNA): TGTGCCAGCAGTTCCGACAGGGGTTGGAACACTGAAGCTTTCTTT. Its protein is CASSSDRGWNTEAFF.

This clonotype was observed at least ten times. V usage is TRBV29-1 and J usage is TRBJ1-4; possible D gene TRBD1, 5 bases. The germline V gene encodes CDR1 SQVTM and CDR2 ANQGSEA. Trimming stripped 3 bases from V and 6 bases from J, with 17 bases between. This CDR3 has 15 residues. CDR3 sequence: CSVEITQGQYEKLFF. The CDR3, as DNA: TGCAGCGTTGAGATAACCCAGGGTCAATATGAAAAACTGTTTTTT.

This rearrangement joins TRBV18 to TRBJ2-5; D could derive from TRBD1 or TRBD2 (6 bases each). Germline lookup yields CDR1 KGHSH and CDR2 LQKENI. Trimming cost V 4 bases and J 6 bases, with 12 bases left between them. CDR3 length: 13 residues. The CDR3 region is CASSLPGAKTQYF. The CDR3 bases are TGTGCCAGCTCACTACCGGGGGCAAAGACCCAGTACTTC. Complete variable domain (other parts from reference TRBV18 and TRBJ2-5): NAGVMQNPRHLVRRRGQEARLRCSPMKGHSHVYWYRQLPEEGLKFMVYLQKENIIDESGMPKERFSAEFPKEGPSILRIQQVVRGDSAAYFCASSLPGAKTQYFGPGTRLLVL.

This clonotype has just one count. This chain connects TRBV11-2 to TRBJ2-6; D ambiguous. Germline lookup yields CDR1 SGHAT and CDR2 FQNNGV. Between the trimmed V and J ends, which lost 4 bases and 0 bases, there was a span of 10 bases. The CDR3 runs to 16 residues. The CDR3 sequence: CASSSVFLSGANVLTF. Here the CDR3 DNA reads TGTGCCAGCAGCTCCGTTTTCCTCTCTGGGGCCAACGTCCTGACTTTC.

To note about this clonotype: A read error is possible here, since a much larger clone lies one base away. V gene TRBV29-1 combines with J gene TRBJ1-2; D is possibly TRBD1 (6 bases). V dropped 7 bases and J dropped 4 bases, with 13 bases sitting between them. The CDR3 has 12 amino acids. The germline V gene encodes CDR1 SQVTM and CDR2 ANQGSEA. CDR3 in DNA: TGCAGCGGGGACACAGGGCCCTATGGCTACACCTTC. Protein product: CSGDTGPYGYTF.

This clonotype was counted many times. The chain employs TRBV6-2 or TRBV6-3 and TRBJ1-5, with 8 bases fitting TRBD1. V gave up 6 bases and J gave up 3 bases; unmatched junction bases: 7. In germline, CDR1 is MNHEY, CDR2 SVGEGT. This CDR3 is built from 15 residues. CDR3 nucleotide sequence: TGTGCCAGCAGGACCGGGACAGGCCCCAATCAGCCCCAGCATTTT. The encoded protein is CASRTGTGPNQPQHF.

This clonotype was seen many times. A single base separates this from a much larger clone, so it may be a read error. The chain has TRBV7-2 and TRBJ2-5; possibly TRBD2 for D (6 bases). Trimming cost V 7 bases and J 4 bases, with 16 bases left between them. Germline CDR1 reads SGHTA; CDR2 reads FQGNSA. The CDR3 is made up of 14 amino acids. The CDR3 sequence is CASTQPSGGETQYF. The CDR3 DNA reads as TGTGCCAGCACCCAACCCTCCGGGGGAGAGACCCAGTACTTC.

Concerning this clonotype: A read error is possible here, since a much larger clone lies one base away. This is likely a read error, given that the CDR3 carries no conserved phenylalanine or tryptophan at its end. The V call is TRBV7-2, the J call TRBJ1-2; TRBD1 matches at 7 bases. This CDR3 contains 12 residues. The V gene's germline CDR1 is SGHTA and CDR2 FQGNSA. With V trimmed by 3 bases and J by 8 bases, 3 bases remained unmatched. DNA for the CDR3: TGTGCCAGCAGCTTCGACAGGGACGGCTACACCGTC. Its translation is CASSFDRDGYTV.

The sample holds many counts of this clonotype. This chain uses TRBV9 with TRBJ2-3; D may be TRBD1 (6 bases). Trimming cost V 4 bases and J 2 bases, with 11 bases left between them. The CDR3 runs 14 residues. Germline-derived CDR1 and CDR2 are SGDLS and YYNGEE. The CDR3 region has the DNA TGTGCCAGCAGCTCGACAGGATACACAGATACGCAGTATTTT. Its protein product is CASSSTGYTDTQYF.

As to this clonotype: Germline is not matched at one junction end, which may reflect a read error. The chain employs TRBV12-3 or TRBV12-4 and TRBJ2-3, with 7 bases aligning to TRBD1. This CDR3 has 16 amino acids. CDR3 bases: TGTGCCAGCAGTCCCTTGGGGAGACAGGGACCAGATATGCAGTATTTT. Encoded protein: CASSPLGRQGPDMQYF.

The chain is built from TRBV5-1 and TRBJ1-1, with TRBD1 matching over 7 bases. The length of the CDR3 is 16 residues. The V segment lost 2 bases and the J segment 1 base; nucleotides outside the gene matches: 8. CDR1 is SGHRS and CDR2 is YFSETQ in the germline V gene. CDR3 loop: CASSLGGGETNTEAFF. The CDR3 region has the DNA TGCGCCAGCAGCTTAGGAGGGGGCGAGACGAACACTGAAGCTTTCTTT.

The J gene is TRBJ2-3, the V gene TRBV12-3 or TRBV12-4, with 7 bases fitting TRBD2. The CDR3 totals 15 residues. V gave up 4 bases and J gave up 4 bases; unmatched junction bases: 8. The CDR3 DNA sequence: TGTGCCAGCAGTTATACTAGCGTGGGAGCAGATACGCAGTATTTT. It specifies CASSYTSVGADTQYF.

The table lists this clonotype with many counts. The rearrangement joins TRBV3-1 to TRBJ1-2; TRBD1 might be the D (6 bases). The CDR3 spans 15 residues. Germline V gene sequence: CDR1 LGHDT, CDR2 YNNKEL (reference sequence). V dropped 4 bases and J dropped 4 bases, with 16 bases sitting between them. The DNA of the CDR3 is TGTGCCAGCAGCCGGGATGGACAGACTACCTATGGCTACACCTTC. Its translation: CASSRDGQTTYGYTF.

The chain employs TRBV30 and TRBJ2-7; TRBD1 aligns across 10 bases. Per germline, CDR1 GTSNPN and CDR2 SVGIG (reference sequence). The CDR3 contains 15 residues. V lost 0 bases, J lost 4 bases, and 6 bases stayed unmatched. The CDR3 nucleotides read TGTGCCTGGAGTGTGGGAGGGGGACAGGGGTACGAGCAGTACTTC. Residues: CAWSVGGGQGYEQYF.

In this sample, this clonotype turned up many times. This chain links TRBV7-8 with TRBJ1-2; 10 bases line up with TRBD1. CDR1 and CDR2 from the germline V gene are SGHVS and FQNEAQ. This CDR3 has 16 amino acids. V gave up 7 bases and J gave up 2 bases; unmatched junction bases: 10. This chain's CDR3 is CASTPGQGGLNYGYTF. The CDR3 DNA sequence: TGTGCCAGCACCCCAGGACAGGGGGGACTAAACTATGGCTACACCTTC.

Concerning this clonotype: One base away lies a much larger clone, so this may be a sequencing read error. This chain uses TRBV7-3 with TRBJ2-3; D not resolved. This CDR3 is built from 14 residues. Germline V gene data show CDR1 as SGHTA and CDR2 as FQGTGA. V gave up 7 bases and J gave up 3 bases, with 14 bases separating them. This chain's CDR3 is CASNPLVETDTQYF. The CDR3 DNA reads as TGTGCCAGCAACCCCTTAGTAGAGACAGATACGCAGTATTTT.